This TCR beta chain was sequenced for a study of blood T cell repertoires in COVID-19. Trimming pared 6 bases from V and 3 bases from J, leaving 14 bases between. The CDR3 totals 15 residues. TCRdb's table, derived via immunoSEQ multiplex PCR, lists solely in-frame clones and lacks some. The table shows 150,000 to 200,000 clones, with less than 90% occurring only once. The chain joins TRBV23-1 to TRBJ2-2; D may be TRBD2 (6 bases). TRBV23-1 qualifies as an ORF whose function is uncertain. This clonotype was obtained from a woman in her 40s with acute or convalescent COVID-19. The sequenced material came from peripheral blood. The CDR3 loop is CASSEHRDYTGELFF. In DNA, the CDR3 is TGCGCCAGCAGCGAACACCGGGACTACACCGGGGAGCTGTTTTTT.